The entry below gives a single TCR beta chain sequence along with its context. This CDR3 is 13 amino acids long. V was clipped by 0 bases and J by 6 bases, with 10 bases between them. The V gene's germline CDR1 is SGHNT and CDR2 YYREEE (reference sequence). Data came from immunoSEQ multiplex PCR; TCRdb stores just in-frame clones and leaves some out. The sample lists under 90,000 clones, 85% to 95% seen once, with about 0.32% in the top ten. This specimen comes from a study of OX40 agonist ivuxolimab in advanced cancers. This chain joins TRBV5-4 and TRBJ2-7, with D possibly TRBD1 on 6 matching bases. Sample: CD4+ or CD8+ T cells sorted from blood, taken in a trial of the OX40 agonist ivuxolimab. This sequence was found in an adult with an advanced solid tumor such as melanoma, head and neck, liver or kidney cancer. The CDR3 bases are TGTGCCAGCAGCTTGGACAGGGTGCGCGAGCAGTACTTC. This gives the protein CASSLDRVREQYF.